The source of this T cell receptor (beta chain) is a study of response to subunit inactivated influenza vaccine. One entry per CDR3 protein results from TCRdb running MiXCR on the RT-PCR reads. Of 550,000 to 600,000 distinct CDR3 sequences listed, over 9.5% are singletons. CDR1 and CDR2 (germline): MNHEY, SMNVEV (reference sequence). V was clipped by 2 bases and J by 0 bases, with 8 bases between them. The CDR3 has 14 amino acids. General study points: New T cells are recruited in small numbers by each seasonal influenza vaccination, according to the authors' suggestion.

In this sample, this clonotype turned up a few times. Its antigen is still unknown. The receptor's source is a man aged 45-65 years who received an inactivated influenza vaccine. The sample was PBMCs from blood, taken on the day of vaccination. The chain is built from TRBV27 and TRBJ2-7; D is perhaps TRBD2 (5 bases). CDR3 nucleotide sequence: TGTGCCAGCAGTTTAGGGAGCATCTCCTACGAGCAGTACTTC. Its protein is CASSLGSISYEQYF.